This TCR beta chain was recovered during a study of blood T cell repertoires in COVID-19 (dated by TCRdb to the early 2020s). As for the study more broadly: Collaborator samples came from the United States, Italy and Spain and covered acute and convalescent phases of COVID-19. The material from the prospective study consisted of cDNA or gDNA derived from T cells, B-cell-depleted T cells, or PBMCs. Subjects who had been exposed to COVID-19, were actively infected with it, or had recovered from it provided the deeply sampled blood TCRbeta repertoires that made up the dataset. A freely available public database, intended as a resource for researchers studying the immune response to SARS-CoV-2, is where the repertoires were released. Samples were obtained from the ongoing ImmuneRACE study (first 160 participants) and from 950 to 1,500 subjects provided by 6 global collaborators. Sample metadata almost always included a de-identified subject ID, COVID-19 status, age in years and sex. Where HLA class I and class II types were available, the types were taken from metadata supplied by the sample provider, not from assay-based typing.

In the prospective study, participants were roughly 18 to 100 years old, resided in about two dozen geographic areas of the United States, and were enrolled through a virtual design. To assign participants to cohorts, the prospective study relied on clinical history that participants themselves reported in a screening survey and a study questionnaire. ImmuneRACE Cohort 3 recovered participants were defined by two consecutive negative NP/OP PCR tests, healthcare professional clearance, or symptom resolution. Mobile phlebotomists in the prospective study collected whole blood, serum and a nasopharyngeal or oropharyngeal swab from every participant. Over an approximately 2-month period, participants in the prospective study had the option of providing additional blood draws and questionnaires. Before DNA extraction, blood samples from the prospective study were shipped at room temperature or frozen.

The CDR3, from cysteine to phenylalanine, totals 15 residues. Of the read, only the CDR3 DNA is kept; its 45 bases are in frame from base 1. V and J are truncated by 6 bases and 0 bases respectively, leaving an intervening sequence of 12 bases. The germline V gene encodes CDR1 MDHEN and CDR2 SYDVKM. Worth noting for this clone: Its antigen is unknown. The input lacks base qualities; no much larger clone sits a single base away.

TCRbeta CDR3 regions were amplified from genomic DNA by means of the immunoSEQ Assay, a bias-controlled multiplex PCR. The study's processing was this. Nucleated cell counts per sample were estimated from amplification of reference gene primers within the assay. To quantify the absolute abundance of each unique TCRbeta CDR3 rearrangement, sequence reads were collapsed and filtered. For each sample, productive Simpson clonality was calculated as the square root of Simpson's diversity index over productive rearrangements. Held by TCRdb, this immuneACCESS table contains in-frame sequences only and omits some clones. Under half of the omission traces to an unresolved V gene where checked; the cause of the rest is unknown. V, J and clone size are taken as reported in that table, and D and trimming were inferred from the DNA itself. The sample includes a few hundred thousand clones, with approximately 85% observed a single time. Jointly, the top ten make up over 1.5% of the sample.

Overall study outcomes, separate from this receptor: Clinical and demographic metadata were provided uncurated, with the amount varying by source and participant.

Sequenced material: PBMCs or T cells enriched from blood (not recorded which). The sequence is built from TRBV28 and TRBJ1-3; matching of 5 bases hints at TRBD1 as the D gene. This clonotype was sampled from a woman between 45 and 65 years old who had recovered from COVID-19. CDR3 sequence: CASSAHDSSGNTIYF. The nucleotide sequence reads TGTGCCAGCAGCGCTCACGACAGCTCTGGAAACACCATATATTTT.